This TCR beta chain is from a study of beta chain features in type 1 diabetes. In the case of this clone: Its specificity is unknown.

Notes on the study in general: In type 1 diabetes patients, VDJ junctions had fewer insertions; deletions at these junctions were more frequent. TCRB CDR3s from Type 1 diabetes patients were moderately but significantly shorter in all four CD4+ subsets.

Every bit of the isolated RNA underwent reverse transcription, so sequencing read expressed TCRB transcripts. Sequenced by immunoSEQ multiplex PCR; TCRdb stores in-frame clones only, minus some. The sample has about half a million clones; around 30% are singletons. The CDR3 has 15 residues. Germline CDR1 MNHEY, CDR2 SMNVEV (reference sequence). V lost 2 bases and J lost 0; bases outside the gene matches: 0. Donors contributed one heparinised blood draw apiece, averaging about 120 mL. The gene calls are TRBV27 and TRBJ2-1, with 8 bases identical to TRBD2. Material: naive CD4+ T cells from blood. This TCR was sampled from a man aged 18 to 30 in good health. The CDR3 loop reads CASSLGTSSYNEQFF. The CDR3 DNA follows: TGTGCCAGCAGTTTAGGGACTAGCTCCTACAATGAGCAGTTCTTC.